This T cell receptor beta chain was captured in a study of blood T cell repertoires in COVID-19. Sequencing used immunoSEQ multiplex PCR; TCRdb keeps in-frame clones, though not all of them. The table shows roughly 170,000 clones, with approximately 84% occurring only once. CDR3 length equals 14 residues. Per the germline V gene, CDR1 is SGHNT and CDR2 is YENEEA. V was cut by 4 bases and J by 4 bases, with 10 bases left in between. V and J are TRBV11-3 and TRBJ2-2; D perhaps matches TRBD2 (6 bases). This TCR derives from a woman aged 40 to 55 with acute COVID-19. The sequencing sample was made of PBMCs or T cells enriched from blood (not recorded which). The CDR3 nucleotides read TGTGCCAGCAGCTCCCGGGACTTCACCGGGGAGCTGTTTTTT. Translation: CASSSRDFTGELFF.